A single sample is the source of the 32 T cell receptor beta chains below, sequenced in a study of CXCR3-negative and CXCR3-positive naive CD8 T cells. TRB cDNA was prepared as libraries by UMI-labeled 5' RACE. Reprocessing the 5' RACE reads, TCRdb reports a single entry for every CDR3 protein and omits DNA. Seen in this sample are over 70,000 distinct CDR3 sequences; the ten most common clones hold roughly 0.99%. The sequenced material came from naive CXCR3- CD8+ T cells from blood. The subset was: CD45RO-CCR7+CD27+CD95- naive CD8+ T cells lacking CXCR3 (TNR3-). The receptor source for this set is a human donor in good health. Some clones in this sample may be carry-over from other donors' samples.

V is TRBV9 and J is TRBJ2-7. The germline V gene encodes CDR1 SGDLS and CDR2 YYNGEE. CDR3 length: 13 residues. The CDR3 region is CASSPGTLYEQYF.

The chain combines TRBV12-3 or TRBV12-4 with TRBJ2-7; TCRdb outputs TRBD1, but without DNA this stays unchecked. The length of the CDR3 is 12 residues. The CDR3 sequence is CASTLGDYEQYF.

The V and J genes are TRBV29-1 and TRBJ2-6. Germline-derived CDR1 and CDR2 are SQVTM and ANQGSEA. The CDR3 length is 14 residues. The CDR3: CSVAGVTGANVLTF.

The rearrangement joins TRBV4-3 to TRBJ2-7. The V gene's germline CDR1 is LGHNA and CDR2 YSLEER. The CDR3 loop spans 14 amino acids. This chain's CDR3 is CASSPTAEDYEQYF.

The chain combines TRBV20-1 with TRBJ1-1. This CDR3 contains 17 residues. Germline CDR1 is DFQATT and CDR2 is SNEGSKA (reference sequence). CDR3 sequence reads: CSASGVDLRRVNTEAFF.

The rearrangement links TRBV6-5 to TRBJ2-3. The CDR3 loop spans 15 amino acids. Germline V gene sequence: CDR1 MNHEY, CDR2 SVGAGI. The CDR3 is CASSYVAVGTDTQYF.

The chain uses TRBV5-1 and TRBJ1-1. This CDR3 is 12 amino acids long. The V gene's germline CDR1 is SGHRS and CDR2 YFSETQ. The CDR3 spells CASSANKAEAFF. Using reference TRBV5-1 and TRBJ1-1 for the parts outside the CDR3, the full variable domain is KAGVTQTPRYLIKTRGQQVTLSCSPISGHRSVSWYQQTPGQGLQFLFEYFSETQRNKGNFPGRFSGRQFSNSRSEMNVSTLELGDSALYLCASSANKAEAFFGQGTRLTVV.

CDR3 protein: CASSLEPFALNEQYF. The chain combines TRBV7-2 with TRBJ2-7; TCRdb returns TRBD2, unconfirmable since there is no DNA. CDR3 length: 15 residues. Germline CDR1 is SGHTA and CDR2 is FQGNSA.

This chain uses TRBV29-1 with TRBJ2-2. The germline V gene has CDR1 SQVTM and CDR2 ANQGSEA. There are 16 residues in the CDR3. The CDR3 here is CSVEEPSYRNTGELFF.

The rearrangement uses TRBV19 and TRBJ2-1; TCRdb designates TRBD2, a call that cannot be tested without DNA. The germline V gene encodes CDR1 LNHDA and CDR2 SQIVND (reference sequence). The CDR3 length is 16 residues. CDR3 loop: CASSLLAGAGINEQFF.

The chain combines TRBV29-1 with TRBJ2-1; TCRdb's D gene call, TRBD2, goes unchecked for lack of DNA. Germline CDR1 and CDR2: SQVTM and ANQGSEA. This CDR3 comprises 19 residues. The CDR3 sequence is CSVEDPGGTSGFSYNEQFF.

The gene calls are TRBV29-1 and TRBJ1-1. Per the germline V gene, CDR1 is SQVTM and CDR2 is ANQGSEA. This CDR3 has 12 amino acids. The CDR3: CSGLTGGVEAFF.

The rearrangement joins TRBV11-2 to TRBJ1-1. Germline CDR1 and CDR2: SGHAT and FQNNGV. The CDR3 length is 13 residues. The CDR3 loop is CASSLEGETEAFF.

The chain links TRBV21-1 to TRBJ1-1. TRBV21-1 is labeled a pseudogene. The CDR3 is 16 amino acids. CDR3 amino acids: CASKSDKQRPNTEAFF.

The chain combines TRBV14 with TRBJ1-1; TCRdb's D gene call, TRBD1, goes unchecked for lack of DNA. Per germline, CDR1 SGHDN and CDR2 FVKESK. This CDR3 has 14 residues. CDR3 sequence reads: CASSQDYRGGEAFF.

The chain couples TRBV5-6 to TRBJ2-1. Germline CDR1 and CDR2: SGHDT and YYEEEE. CDR3 length: 13 amino acids. The CDR3 is CASSFWGVDEQFF. Full variable domain (rest looked up from reference TRBV5-6 and TRBJ2-1): DAGVTQSPTHLIKTRGQQVTLRCSPKSGHDTVSWYQQALGQGPQFIFQYYEEEERQRGNFPDRFSGHQFPNYSSELNVNALLLGDSALYLCASSFWGVDEQFFGPGTRLTVL.

This rearrangement joins TRBV28 to TRBJ2-5; TCRdb names TRBD1, which stays unverified in the absence of DNA. Germline CDR1 reads MDHEN; CDR2 reads SYDVKM. The CDR3 has 16 amino acids. Here the CDR3 reads CASSSFPGGLGETQYF.

The J gene is TRBJ1-1, the V gene TRBV6-5. From germline, CDR1 is MNHEY and CDR2 SVGAGI. This CDR3 spans 15 amino acids. The CDR3 loop is CASSYSIRLNTEAFF.

This sequence joins TRBV7-9 and TRBJ2-5. The germline gives CDR1 SEHNR, CDR2 FQNEAQ (reference sequence). This CDR3 contains 14 residues. The CDR3 protein is CASSFDLYQETQYF.

The CDR3: CSTLEVAGFNTF. The chain couples TRBV29-1 to TRBJ1-2; with no DNA, the TCRdb D assignment of TRBD1 cannot be verified. This CDR3 is built from 12 residues. Per the germline V gene, CDR1 is SQVTM and CDR2 is ANQGSEA. The whole variable domain, remainder taken from reference TRBV29-1 and TRBJ1-2, is SAVISQKPSRDICQRGTSLTIQCQVDSQVTMMFWYRQQPGQSLTLIATANQGSEATYESGFVIDKFPISRPNLTFSTLTVSNMSPEDSSIYLCSTLEVAGFNTFGSGTRLTVV.

V gene TRBV28 combines with J gene TRBJ2-7; TCRdb designates TRBD2, a call that cannot be tested without DNA. Germline V CDR1 and CDR2: MDHEN, SYDVKM. This CDR3 comprises 15 residues. The CDR3 reads CASSLFRGRAGEQYF.

The rearrangement links TRBV6-5 to TRBJ2-5. Per the germline V gene, CDR1 is MNHEY and CDR2 is SVGAGI. This CDR3 spans 13 amino acids. The CDR3 loop is CASSYSSGETQYF.

The chain employs TRBV7-3 and TRBJ1-1. Germline lookup yields CDR1 SGHTA and CDR2 FQGTGA. The CDR3 consists of 14 residues. This chain's CDR3 is CASSLTSENTEAFF.

This chain links TRBV12-3 or TRBV12-4 with TRBJ2-7; TCRdb names TRBD2, which stays unverified in the absence of DNA. This CDR3 comprises 16 residues. CDR3 region: CASSALDGRFSYEQYF.

The chain is built from TRBV29-1 and TRBJ2-7; TCRdb gives TRBD2 as the D gene, but with no DNA this cannot be confirmed. This CDR3 region has 12 residues. Germline CDR1 SQVTM, CDR2 ANQGSEA. The CDR3 loop reads CSVAGGGDEQYF.

V is TRBV20-1 and J is TRBJ1-1; TCRdb's D call of TRBD1 is untestable without DNA. The CDR3 spans 14 residues. CDR1 and CDR2 from the germline V gene are DFQATT and SNEGSKA (reference sequence). The CDR3 sequence is CSAASGTLNTEAFF.

V and J are TRBV2 and TRBJ2-7; TCRdb names TRBD2, which stays unverified in the absence of DNA. The length of the CDR3 is 18 residues. The germline CDR1 and CDR2 sequences are SNHLY and FYNNEI. CDR3: CASSEGAARGAGSYEQYF. Using reference TRBV2 and TRBJ2-7 for the parts outside the CDR3, the full variable domain is EPEVTQTPSHQVTQMGQEVILRCVPISNHLYFYWYRQILGQKVEFLVSFYNNEISEKSEIFDDQFSVERPDGSNFTLKIRSTKLEDSAMYFCASSEGAARGAGSYEQYFGPGTRLTVT.

The chain combines TRBV20-1 with TRBJ2-4. The germline V gene encodes CDR1 DFQATT and CDR2 SNEGSKA (reference sequence). CDR3 length equals 13 residues. The CDR3 sequence is CSAWTHWGSIQYF.

The chain's CDR3 is CASSPEGGDVGEQYF. The chain couples TRBV5-1 to TRBJ2-7; TCRdb's D gene call, TRBD2, goes unchecked for lack of DNA. Looked up from germline, CDR1 is SGHRS and CDR2 is YFSETQ. The CDR3 contains 15 residues.

This chain joins TRBV4-1 and TRBJ1-2; the TRBD1 assignment by TCRdb is unverifiable without DNA. The CDR3 covers 15 residues. Germline-derived CDR1 and CDR2 are MGHRA and YSYEKL. This CDR3 reads CASSPKRGRGYGYTF.

V gene TRBV5-4 combines with J gene TRBJ2-3; the D call from TCRdb, TRBD2, cannot be confirmed without DNA. In germline, CDR1 is SGHNT, CDR2 YYREEE (reference sequence). CDR3 length: 18 residues. The CDR3 protein is CASSTPLRAGRVRDTQYF.

This chain connects TRBV20-1 to TRBJ2-7; TCRdb calls TRBD1, which cannot be checked without DNA. The germline V gene encodes CDR1 DFQATT and CDR2 SNEGSKA (reference sequence). The CDR3 runs to 14 residues. The chain's CDR3 is CSAPTPTGIYEQYF.